The source of this T cell receptor beta chain is a study of shared clonotypes between healthy human individuals. Study-wide results and limits: Among the subsets, naive ones generally showed larger estimated richness than memory ones. Lower generation probabilities were found for non-shared clonotypes than for those shared by all four donors. The expectation was that sequencing depth would affect clonotype sharing among donors.

With regard to this clone: Its antigen is unknown.

The donors were all Caucasian adults (living in Nashville, Tennessee). CDR1 is SGHVS and CDR2 is FQNEAQ in the germline V gene. The CDR3 sequence is 18 residues long. V dropped 5 bases and J dropped 2; count of bases not matched to a gene: 12. Only in-frame clones appear in the TCRdb table, and some are missing; sequencing was by immunoSEQ multiplex PCR. Among 2 million to 2.5 million clones listed, roughly 92% were seen once. The chain couples TRBV7-8 to TRBJ2-6; 7 bases match TRBD2. Sample: naive CD4+ T cells from PBMCs. Subset in this sample: CD45RA+ positively selected. The receptor was isolated from a man between 18 and 29 years old in good health. Some clones in this sample may be carry-over from other donors' samples. In DNA, the CDR3 is TGTGCCAGCAGCAGAAGCGGGGCCGGGTCTCCTGGGGCCAACGTCCTGACTTTC. It is translated as CASSRSGAGSPGANVLTF.